The 3 T cell receptor beta chains presented below share a single source sample, sequenced in a study of blood T cells in healthy people across ages. PCR was performed a second time for 7 to 11 cycles using a sample-barcoded 5' primer and a J-beta primer mix. TCRdb processed the 5' RACE reads anew with MiXCR; each CDR3 protein has one entry. The sample lists about 1.4 million distinct CDR3 sequences; 55% to 75% were seen once. Sequenced input: blood. The receptors here all came from a man aged 18 to 29 in good health.

This clonotype turned up a few times. The DNA for the CDR3 is TGCAGCGGTTCCTCAGGGCTCGAGCAGTACTTC. This sequence encodes CSGSSGLEQYF. The chain couples TRBV29-1 to TRBJ2-7, with TRBD1 as a possible D gene (5 bases). Germline V gene sequence: CDR1 SQVTM, CDR2 ANQGSEA. The CDR3 is made up of 11 amino acids. V gave up 7 bases and J gave up 6 bases, with 13 bases separating them.

This rearrangement joins TRBV20-1 to TRBJ2-1; maybe TRBD2 (5 bases). The CDR3 runs 15 residues. CDR1 DFQATT and CDR2 SNEGSKA come from the germline V gene (reference sequence). The V and J ends lost 4 bases and 8 bases respectively, with 21 bases between them. CDR3 DNA sequence: TGCAGTGCTAAGCAGGAGGTCTTCTCCTTCGATGAGCAGTTCTTC. Protein: CSAKQEVFSFDEQFF.

The chain recombines TRBV6-5 with TRBJ2-3; unclear D gene. Between the trimmed V and J ends, which lost 3 bases and 0 bases, there was a span of 13 bases. CDR3 length equals 16 residues. Germline CDR1 and CDR2: MNHEY and SVGAGI. This chain's CDR3 is CASSYMDGSSTDTQYF. The CDR3 nucleotides read TGTGCCAGCAGTTATATGGATGGATCTAGCACAGATACGCAGTATTTT.